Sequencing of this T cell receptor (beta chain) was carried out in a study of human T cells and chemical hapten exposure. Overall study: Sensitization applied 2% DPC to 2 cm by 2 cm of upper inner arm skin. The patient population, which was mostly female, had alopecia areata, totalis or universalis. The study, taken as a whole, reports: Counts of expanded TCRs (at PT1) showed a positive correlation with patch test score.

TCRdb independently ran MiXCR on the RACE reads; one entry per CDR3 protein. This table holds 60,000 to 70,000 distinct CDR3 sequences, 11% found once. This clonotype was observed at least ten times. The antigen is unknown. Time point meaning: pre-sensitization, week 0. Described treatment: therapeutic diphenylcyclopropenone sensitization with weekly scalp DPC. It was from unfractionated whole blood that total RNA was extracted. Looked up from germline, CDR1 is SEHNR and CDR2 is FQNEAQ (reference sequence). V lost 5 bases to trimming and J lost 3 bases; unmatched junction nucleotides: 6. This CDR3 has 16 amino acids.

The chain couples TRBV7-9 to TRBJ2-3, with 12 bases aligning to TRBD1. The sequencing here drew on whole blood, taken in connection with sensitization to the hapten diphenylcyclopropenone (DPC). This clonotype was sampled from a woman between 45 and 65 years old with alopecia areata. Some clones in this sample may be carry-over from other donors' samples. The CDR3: CASSPPGQGATDTQYF. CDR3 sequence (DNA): TGTGCCAGCAGCCCCCCGGGACAGGGGGCAACAGATACGCAGTATTTT.